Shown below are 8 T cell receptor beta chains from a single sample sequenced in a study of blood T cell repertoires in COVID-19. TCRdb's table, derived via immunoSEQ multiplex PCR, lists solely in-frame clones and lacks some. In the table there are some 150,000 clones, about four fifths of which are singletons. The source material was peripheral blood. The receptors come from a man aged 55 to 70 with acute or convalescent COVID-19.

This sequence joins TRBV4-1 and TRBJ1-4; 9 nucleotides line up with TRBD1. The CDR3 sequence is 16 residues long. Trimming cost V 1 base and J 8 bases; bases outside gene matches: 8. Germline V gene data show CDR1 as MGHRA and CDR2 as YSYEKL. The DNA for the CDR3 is TGCGCCAGCAGCCAAGTATCGGGACAGGGAAGGGAAAAACTGTTTTTT. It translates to CASSQVSGQGREKLFF.

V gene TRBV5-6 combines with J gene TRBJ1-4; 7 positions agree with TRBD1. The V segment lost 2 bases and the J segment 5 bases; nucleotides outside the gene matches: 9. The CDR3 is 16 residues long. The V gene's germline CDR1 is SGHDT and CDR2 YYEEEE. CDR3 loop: CASSLSRGRGNEKLFF. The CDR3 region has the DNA TGTGCCAGCAGCTTATCTAGGGGGCGCGGAAATGAAAAACTGTTTTTT. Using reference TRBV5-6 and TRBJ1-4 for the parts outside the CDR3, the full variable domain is DAGVTQSPTHLIKTRGQQVTLRCSPKSGHDTVSWYQQALGQGPQFIFQYYEEEERQRGNFPDRFSGHQFPNYSSELNVNALLLGDSALYLCASSLSRGRGNEKLFFGSGTQLSVL.

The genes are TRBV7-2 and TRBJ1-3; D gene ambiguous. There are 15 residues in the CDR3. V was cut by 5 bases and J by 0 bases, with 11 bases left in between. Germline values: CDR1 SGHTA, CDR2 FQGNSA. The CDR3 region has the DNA TGTGCCAGCAGCGCCGACGGAGCCTCTGGAAACACCATATATTTT. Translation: CASSADGASGNTIYF.

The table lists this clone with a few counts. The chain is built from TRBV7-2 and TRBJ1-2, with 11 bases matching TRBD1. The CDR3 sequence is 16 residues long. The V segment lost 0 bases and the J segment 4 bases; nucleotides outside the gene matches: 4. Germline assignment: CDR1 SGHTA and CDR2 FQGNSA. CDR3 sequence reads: CASSLARGTGGYGYTF. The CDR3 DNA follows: TGTGCCAGCAGCTTAGCGCGAGGGACAGGGGGCTATGGCTACACCTTC. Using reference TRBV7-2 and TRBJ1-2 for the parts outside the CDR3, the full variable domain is GAGVSQSPSNKVTEKGKDVELRCDPISGHTALYWYRQSLGQGLEFLIYFQGNSAPDKSGLPSDRFSAERTGGSVSTLTIQRTQQEDSAVYLCASSLARGTGGYGYTFGSGTRLTVV.

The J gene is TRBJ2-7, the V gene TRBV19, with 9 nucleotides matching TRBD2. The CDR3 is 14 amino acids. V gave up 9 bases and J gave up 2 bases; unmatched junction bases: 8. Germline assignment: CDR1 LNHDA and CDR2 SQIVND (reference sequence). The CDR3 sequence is CARPHSGSPYEQYF. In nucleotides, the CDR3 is TGTGCCAGACCTCATAGCGGGAGTCCCTACGAGCAGTACTTC.

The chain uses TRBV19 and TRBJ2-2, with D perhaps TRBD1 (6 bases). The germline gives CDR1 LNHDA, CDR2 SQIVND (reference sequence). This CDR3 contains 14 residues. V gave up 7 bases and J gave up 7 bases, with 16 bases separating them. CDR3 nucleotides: TGTGCCAGTACTAACAGGGAATACGGCGGGGAGCTGTTTTTT. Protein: CASTNREYGGELFF.

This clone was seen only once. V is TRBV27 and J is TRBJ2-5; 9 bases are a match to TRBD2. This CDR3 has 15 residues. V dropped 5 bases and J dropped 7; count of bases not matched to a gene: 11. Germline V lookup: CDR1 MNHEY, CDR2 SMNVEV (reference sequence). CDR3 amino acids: CASSTPSAGGRTQYF. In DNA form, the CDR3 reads TGTGCCAGCAGTACGCCATCGGCGGGGGGGCGGACCCAGTACTTC.

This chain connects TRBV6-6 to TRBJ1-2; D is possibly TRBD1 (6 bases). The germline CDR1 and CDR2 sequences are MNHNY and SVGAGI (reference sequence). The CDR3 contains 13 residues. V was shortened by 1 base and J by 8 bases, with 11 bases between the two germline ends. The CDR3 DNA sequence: TGTGCCAGCAGTTACTTCGCAGGGGACGGCTACACCTTC. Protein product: CASSYFAGDGYTF.